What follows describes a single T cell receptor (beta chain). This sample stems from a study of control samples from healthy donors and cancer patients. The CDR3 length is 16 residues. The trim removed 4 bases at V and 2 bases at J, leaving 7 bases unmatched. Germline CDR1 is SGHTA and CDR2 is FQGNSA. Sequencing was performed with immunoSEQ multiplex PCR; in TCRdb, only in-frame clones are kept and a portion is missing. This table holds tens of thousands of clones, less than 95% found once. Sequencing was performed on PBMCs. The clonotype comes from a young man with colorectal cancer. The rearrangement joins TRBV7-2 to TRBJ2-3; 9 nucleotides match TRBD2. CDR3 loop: CASSSIAGAITDTQYF. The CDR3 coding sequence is TGTGCCAGCAGCTCTATAGCGGGGGCTATCACAGATACGCAGTATTTT.